This T cell receptor (beta chain) derives from a study of CD4+ T cells in melanoma. Study-wide results and limits: Reportedly, melanoma neoantigen-specific CD4+ T cells showed varied differentiation states. A reported correlation linked neoantigen-specific CD4+ T cells to CD8+, macrophage and B cell function.

The assay was immunoSEQ multiplex PCR, and TCRdb's table has in-frame clones only and misses some. Among 13,000 to 15,000 clones listed, 70% were seen once. Comments on this clone: Antigen specificity is unknown.

Germline lookup yields CDR1 SGHTA and CDR2 FQGNSA. This CDR3 is built from 15 residues. V lost 0 bases to trimming and J lost 2 bases, with 11 bases between them. The gene calls are TRBV7-2 and TRBJ2-7; weak D call: TRBD2 (7 bases). The receptor comes from a human donor with melanoma. Material: cells from a culture (not recorded whether cultured in vitro). The CDR3 spells CASSLAAGAPYEQYF. The CDR3 DNA reads as TGTGCCAGCAGCTTAGCCGCGGGGGCCCCCTACGAGCAGTACTTC.